The 20 T cell receptor beta chains given below trace back to one sample, sequenced in a study of blood T cell repertoires in COVID-19. This table comes from immunoSEQ multiplex PCR, and its TCRdb copy is limited to in-frame clones, with some not included. The sample yields just over 300,000 clones, 75% to 90% seen once. Sequencing was carried out using PBMCs or T cells enriched from blood (not recorded which). These receptors were obtained from a woman in her thirties or forties who had recovered from COVID-19.

Only a few counts were recorded for this clone. The V gene is TRBV5-4, the J gene TRBJ2-7, with 13 bases that match TRBD2. The CDR3 sequence is 16 residues long. CDR1 is SGHNT, CDR2 YYREEE, per germline (reference sequence). With V trimmed by 4 bases and J by 2 bases, 6 bases remained unmatched. The CDR3 bases are TGTGCCAGCAGCCCTCGACTAGCGGGGGGCACCTACGAGCAGTACTTC. Translation gives CASSPRLAGGTYEQYF. Supplemented by reference TRBV5-4 and TRBJ2-7, the full variable domain reads ETGVTQSPTHLIKTRGQQVTLRCSSQSGHNTVSWYQQALGQGPQFIFQYYREEENGRGNFPPRFSGLQFPNYSSELNVNALELDDSALYLCASSPRLAGGTYEQYFGPGTRLTVT.

In DNA, the CDR3 is TGTGCCAGCAGCTTACAGCGGGGCCACGGGGATGAGCAGTTCTTC. Its translation is CASSLQRGHGDEQFF. The chain combines TRBV7-2 with TRBJ2-1, with 7 positions matching TRBD2. From germline, CDR1 is SGHTA and CDR2 FQGNSA. The CDR3 has 15 residues. V lost 2 bases to trimming and J lost 8 bases; unmatched junction nucleotides: 9.

The chain couples TRBV28 to TRBJ2-7, with 10 bases fitting TRBD2. The germline V gene encodes CDR1 MDHEN and CDR2 SYDVKM. Germline trimming cut 1 base from V and 4 bases from J; bases unmatched to any gene: 4. CDR3 length equals 15 residues. The CDR3 here is CASSLLPSGGYEQYF. The CDR3, as DNA: TGTGCCAGCAGTTTATTGCCTAGCGGGGGATACGAGCAGTACTTC.

This clone turned up a few times. The chain joins TRBV28 to TRBJ1-5, with 10 bases matching TRBD1. This CDR3 has 14 residues. Trimming at V came to 6 bases and at J to 4 bases, leaving 3 bases not matched to a gene. Germline CDR1 and CDR2: MDHEN and SYDVKM. The CDR3 protein is CASSRTGGNQPQHF. Written as DNA, the CDR3 is TGTGCCAGCAGCCGGACAGGGGGAAATCAGCCCCAGCATTTT.

The J gene is TRBJ1-1, the V gene TRBV19; 7 positions match TRBD1. The CDR3 has 12 amino acids. V lost 11 bases to trimming and J lost 5 bases; unmatched junction nucleotides: 8. Germline V CDR1 and CDR2: LNHDA, SQIVND (reference sequence). The CDR3 DNA follows: TGTGCCGTGAGGGGGCCAAAGACTGAAGCTTTCTTT. Its translation: CAVRGPKTEAFF.

V and J are TRBV4-3 and TRBJ2-2; no definite D call. The germline gives CDR1 LGHNA, CDR2 YSLEER. Between the trimmed V and J ends, which lost 0 bases and 4 bases, there was a span of 6 bases. The CDR3 has 14 residues. CDR3 sequence: CASSQEDFTGELFF. CDR3 DNA: TGCGCCAGCAGCCAAGAAGACTTCACCGGGGAGCTGTTTTTT.

The chain employs TRBV30 and TRBJ1-2; 8 positions agree with TRBD1. Germline values: CDR1 GTSNPN, CDR2 SVGIG (reference sequence). After removal of 0 bases from V and 3 bases from J, the junction contained 3 bases not matched to a gene. The CDR3 loop spans 14 amino acids. The CDR3 DNA reads as TGTGCCTGGAGTGTTGGACAGGGCTACTATGGCTACACCTTC. It translates to CAWSVGQGYYGYTF.

The sample holds a few counts of this clone. CDR3 sequence reads: CASTPQRGRFGNTIYF. For the CDR3, the DNA is TGTGCCAGCACCCCCCAGAGGGGGCGCTTTGGAAACACCATATATTTT. This chain links TRBV28 with TRBJ1-3; 7 bases are shared with TRBD1. V lost 7 bases, J lost 3 bases, and 12 bases stayed unmatched. This CDR3 comprises 16 residues. Looked up from germline, CDR1 is MDHEN and CDR2 is SYDVKM.

The genes are TRBV19 and TRBJ2-5; the match to TRBD2 covers 11 bases. This CDR3 has 15 amino acids. Looked up from germline, CDR1 is LNHDA and CDR2 is SQIVND (reference sequence). The V gene end was trimmed by 5 bases and the J gene end by 5 bases; junction bases not matched to a gene: 7. Here the CDR3 DNA reads TGTGCCAGTAGTTTTGGACTAGCGGGTTGGGAGACCCAGTACTTC. It translates to CASSFGLAGWETQYF.

The rearrangement links TRBV7-9 to TRBJ2-5, with 9 bases lining up with TRBD2. Unmatched junction bases numbered 10, after V lost 5 bases and J lost 0 bases. From germline, CDR1 is SEHNR and CDR2 FQNEAQ (reference sequence). The CDR3 has 17 amino acids. The CDR3 spells CASSPGLATMYQETQYF. The CDR3 coding sequence is TGTGCCAGCAGCCCCGGACTAGCGACCATGTACCAAGAGACCCAGTACTTC.

V usage is TRBV13 and J usage is TRBJ2-3; 9 bases fit TRBD2. This CDR3 has 15 residues. Germline loops: CDR1 PRHDT, CDR2 FYEKMQ (reference sequence). The V and J ends lost 5 bases and 1 base, in that order; junction bases with no gene match: 4. The CDR3 DNA follows: TGTGCCAGCAGCCCCATAGCGGGGGGCACAGATACGCAGTATTTT. Translation gives CASSPIAGGTDTQYF.

The chain links TRBV28 to TRBJ1-5; tentatively, D is TRBD1 (6 bases). CDR1 is MDHEN and CDR2 is SYDVKM in the germline V gene. The CDR3 totals 17 residues. V was shortened by 4 bases and J by 7 bases, with 23 bases between the two germline ends. The CDR3: CASSSPTGRRGLQPQHF. The CDR3 DNA follows: TGTGCCAGCAGTTCTCCGACAGGCCGTAGGGGGTTACAGCCCCAGCATTTT.

In this sample, this clone turned up a few times. The rearrangement joins TRBV4-2 to TRBJ1-6; perhaps TRBD1 as D (6 bases). Germline V gene sequence: CDR1 LGHNA, CDR2 YNFKEQ. V gave up 1 base and J gave up 7 bases, with 14 bases separating them. The CDR3 contains 16 residues. This CDR3 reads CASSQVPLQGNSPLHF. DNA of the CDR3: TGTGCCAGCAGCCAAGTACCCCTCCAGGGGAATTCACCCCTCCACTTT.

The J gene is TRBJ2-1, the V gene TRBV2; 7 positions match TRBD2. Trimming removed 4 bases from V and 2 bases from J; junction bases left unmatched: 5. The CDR3 length is 15 residues. CDR1 is SNHLY and CDR2 is FYNNEI in the germline V gene. As DNA, the CDR3 is TGTGCCAGCAGTGGGGCTAGCGGAACCTACAATGAGCAGTTCTTC. As protein: CASSGASGTYNEQFF.

The rearrangement links TRBV28 to TRBJ2-1, with a possible D match to TRBD1 (5 bases). The CDR3 runs to 12 residues. Germline CDR1 and CDR2: MDHEN and SYDVKM. Trimming cost V 4 bases and J 8 bases, with 9 bases left between them. CDR3 nucleotides: TGTGCCAGCAGTTCAGGGTATCATGAGCAGTTCTTC. Protein product: CASSSGYHEQFF.

DNA for the CDR3: TGTGCCACCAAGGACGGAGGATTCTCTGGAAACACCATATATTTT. Amino acids: CATKDGGFSGNTIYF. The chain links TRBV19 to TRBJ1-3; no clear D. This CDR3 is built from 15 residues. V dropped 10 bases and J dropped 0 bases, with 16 bases sitting between them. Germline lookup yields CDR1 LNHDA and CDR2 SQIVND (reference sequence).

This clone was seen only a few times. The rearrangement links TRBV2 to TRBJ2-7; maybe TRBD1 (6 bases). The CDR3 loop spans 12 amino acids. Germline-derived CDR1 and CDR2 are SNHLY and FYNNEI. The V gene lost 6 bases and the J gene lost 4 bases, with 10 bases spanning the gap. The CDR3, as DNA: TGTGCCAGCAGCACAGGGAGTTACGAGCAGTACTTC. This codes for CASSTGSYEQYF.

The V gene is TRBV30, the J gene TRBJ1-6, with 9 bases fitting TRBD1. Germline CDR1 GTSNPN, CDR2 SVGIG (reference sequence). V dropped 3 bases and J dropped 12; count of bases not matched to a gene: 6. The CDR3 has 13 amino acids. CDR3 loop: CAWSGTGQEPLHF. For the CDR3, the DNA is TGTGCCTGGAGCGGGACAGGGCAGGAACCCCTCCACTTT.

This chain connects TRBV28 to TRBJ2-7, with 9 bases lining up with TRBD1. Unmatched junction bases numbered 19, after V lost 4 bases and J lost 6 bases. The CDR3 covers 18 residues. Per the germline V gene, CDR1 is MDHEN and CDR2 is SYDVKM. This CDR3 reads CASSSHLRLGTGYSEQYF. In DNA, the CDR3 is TGTGCCAGCAGTTCCCACTTACGTTTAGGGACAGGGTACTCCGAGCAGTACTTC.

The chain combines TRBV29-1 with TRBJ1-1; the D gene is possibly TRBD1 (5 bases). V lost 5 bases and J 1 base, leaving 5 bases between the germline ends. The CDR3 covers 11 residues. Germline V gives CDR1 SQVTM, CDR2 ANQGSEA. CDR3 residues: CSVTGNTEAFF. The CDR3 nucleotides are TGCAGCGTTACAGGGAACACTGAAGCTTTCTTT.